The 7 T cell receptor beta chains listed next were all sequenced from one sample in a study of metastatic and nonmetastatic thyroid tumors. TCRdb reprocessed the PCR reads using MiXCR. The data hold tens of thousands of clones, with roughly 13% observed a single time. Patients underwent thyroid surgery, and none had received any treatment before it. The sequencing input was blood. The receptors come from a female donor with papillary thyroid cancer or a benign thyroid nodule (not recorded which). Some clones in this sample may be carry-over from other donors' samples.

Many counts were recorded for this clone. This chain connects TRBV12-3 or TRBV12-4 to TRBJ2-7, with a tentative D call TRBD1 (6 bases). The CDR3 covers 15 residues. V shed 6 bases and J shed 1 base, with 16 bases lying between them. The CDR3 sequence is CASRSSSDRSYEQYF. CDR3 nucleotides: TGTGCCAGCAGATCTTCCTCTGACAGGTCCTACGAGCAGTACTTC.

This clone was seen only a few times. The genes are TRBV25-1 and TRBJ2-3, with D possibly TRBD1 on 6 matching bases. The CDR3 has 11 amino acids. CDR1 is MGHDK and CDR2 is SYGVNS in the germline V gene. Trimming took 4 bases from V and 10 from J, leaving 9 bases between them. The DNA of the CDR3 is TGTGCCAGCAGTGCAGGGGATCCGCAGTATTTT. It yields the protein CASSAGDPQYF.

This clone was detected ten times or more. This chain links TRBV5-1 with TRBJ2-7; 8 nucleotides align to TRBD2. This CDR3 comprises 13 residues. V lost 6 bases to trimming and J lost 5 bases; unmatched junction nucleotides: 7. The germline gives CDR1 SGHRS, CDR2 YFSETQ. CDR3: CASTRGGKDEQYF. The CDR3 DNA reads as TGCGCCAGCACCCGGGGGGGGAAGGACGAGCAGTACTTC. Drawing the rest from reference TRBV5-1 and TRBJ2-7, the complete variable domain is KAGVTQTPRYLIKTRGQQVTLSCSPISGHRSVSWYQQTPGQGLQFLFEYFSETQRNKGNFPGRFSGRQFSNSRSEMNVSTLELGDSALYLCASTRGGKDEQYFGPGTRLTVT.

This clone was seen many times. The chain carries TRBV6-5 and TRBJ1-1; D perhaps matches TRBD1 (5 bases). CDR1 MNHEY and CDR2 SVGAGI come from the germline V gene. This CDR3 region has 15 residues. Trimming shortened V by 2 bases and J by 11 bases, and 21 bases separated the two germline ends. CDR3 DNA: TGTGCCAGCAGTTACATTCCGGGGGAGATTAGAGGGGCTTTCTTT. It encodes CASSYIPGEIRGAFF.

This clone was observed at least ten times. This chain connects TRBV6-1 to TRBJ1-5, with D perhaps matching TRBD1 (5 bases). In germline, CDR1 is MNHNS, CDR2 SASEGT. The CDR3 has 13 amino acids. V lost 7 bases and J lost 3, with 10 bases in between. The DNA for the CDR3 is TGTGCCAGCACAGGGAAAATCAATCAGCCCCAGCATTTT. Amino acid sequence: CASTGKINQPQHF.

This clone was counted many times. J is TRBJ2-7 and V is TRBV20-1; the D gene is possibly TRBD1 (6 bases). With 6 bases removed from V and 2 bases from J, the gap between germline ends came to 17 bases. The CDR3 has 14 amino acids. Germline CDR1 DFQATT, CDR2 SNEGSKA (reference sequence). The CDR3: CSARKDGGPYEQYF. DNA for the CDR3: TGCAGTGCCAGGAAGGATGGGGGCCCCTACGAGCAGTACTTC.

This clone has a count of ten or more. The rearrangement uses TRBV4-1 and TRBJ2-5; the D call may be TRBD1 or TRBD2 (6 bases each). The germline gives CDR1 MGHRA, CDR2 YSYEKL. With 4 bases removed from V and 4 bases from J, the gap between germline ends came to 16 bases. There are 15 residues in the CDR3. The CDR3, as DNA: TGCGCCAGCAGCCCGAGGGGGAACGGGGGAGAGACCCAGTACTTC. It yields the protein CASSPRGNGGETQYF.